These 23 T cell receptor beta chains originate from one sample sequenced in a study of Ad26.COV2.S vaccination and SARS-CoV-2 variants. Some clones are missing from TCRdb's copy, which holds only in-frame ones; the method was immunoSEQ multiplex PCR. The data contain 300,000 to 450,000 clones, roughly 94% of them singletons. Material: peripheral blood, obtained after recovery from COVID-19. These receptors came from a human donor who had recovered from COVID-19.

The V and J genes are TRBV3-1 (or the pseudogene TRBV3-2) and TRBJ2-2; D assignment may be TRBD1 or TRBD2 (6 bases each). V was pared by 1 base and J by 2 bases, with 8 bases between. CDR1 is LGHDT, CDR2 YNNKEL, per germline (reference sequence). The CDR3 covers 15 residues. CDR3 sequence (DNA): TGTGCCAGCAGCCAAGCCGGGGGCAACACCGGGGAGCTGTTTTTT. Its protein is CASSQAGGNTGELFF.

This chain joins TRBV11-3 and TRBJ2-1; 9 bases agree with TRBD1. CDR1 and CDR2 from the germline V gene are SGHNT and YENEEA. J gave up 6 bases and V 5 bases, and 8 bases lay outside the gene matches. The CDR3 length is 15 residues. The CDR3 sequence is CASSLPGQGSNEQFF. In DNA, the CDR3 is TGTGCCAGCAGCCTGCCGGGACAGGGATCCAATGAGCAGTTCTTC.

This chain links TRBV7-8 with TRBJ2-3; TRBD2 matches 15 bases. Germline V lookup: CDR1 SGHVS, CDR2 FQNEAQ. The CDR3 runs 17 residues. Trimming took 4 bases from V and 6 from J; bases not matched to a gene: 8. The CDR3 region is CASSSPGLAGGRDTQYF. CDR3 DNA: TGTGCCAGCAGCTCGCCCGGACTAGCGGGGGGGCGGGATACGCAGTATTTT. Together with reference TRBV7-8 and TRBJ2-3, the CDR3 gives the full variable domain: GAGVSQSPRYKVAKRGQDVALRCDPISGHVSLFWYQQALGQGPEFLTYFQNEAQLDKSGLPSDRFFAERPEGSVSTLKIQRTQQEDSAVYLCASSSPGLAGGRDTQYFGPGTRLTVL.

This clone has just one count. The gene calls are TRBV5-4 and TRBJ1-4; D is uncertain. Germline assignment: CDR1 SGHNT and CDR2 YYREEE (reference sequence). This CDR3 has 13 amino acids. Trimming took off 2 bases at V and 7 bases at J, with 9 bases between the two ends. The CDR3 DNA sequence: TGTGCCAGCAGCTTTGTCGGAGCTGAAAAACTGTTTTTT. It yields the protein CASSFVGAEKLFF.

CDR3 in DNA: TGTGCCAGCAGCACCGGGACAGGGACGGTAAGCACAGATACGCAGTATTTT. It yields the protein CASSTGTGTVSTDTQYF. The V gene is TRBV5-4, the J gene TRBJ2-3; 9 bases match TRBD1. CDR3 length equals 17 residues. Germline V lookup: CDR1 SGHNT, CDR2 YYREEE (reference sequence). The junction had 9 bases not matched to a gene; V was cut back by 4 bases and J by 0 bases.

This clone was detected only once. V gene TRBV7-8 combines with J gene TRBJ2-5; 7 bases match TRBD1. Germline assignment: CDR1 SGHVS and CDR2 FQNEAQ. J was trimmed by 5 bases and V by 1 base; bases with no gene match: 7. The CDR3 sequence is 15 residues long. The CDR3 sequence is CASSLGRGQRETQYF. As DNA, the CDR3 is TGTGCCAGCAGCTTAGGACGGGGACAGAGGGAGACCCAGTACTTC.

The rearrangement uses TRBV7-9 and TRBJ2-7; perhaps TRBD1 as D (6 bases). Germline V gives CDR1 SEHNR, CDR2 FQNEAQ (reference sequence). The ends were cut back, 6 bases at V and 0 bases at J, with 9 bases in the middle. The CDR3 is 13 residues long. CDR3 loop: CASSRDNSYEQYF. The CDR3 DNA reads TGTGCCAGCAGTCGGGACAACTCCTACGAGCAGTACTTC.

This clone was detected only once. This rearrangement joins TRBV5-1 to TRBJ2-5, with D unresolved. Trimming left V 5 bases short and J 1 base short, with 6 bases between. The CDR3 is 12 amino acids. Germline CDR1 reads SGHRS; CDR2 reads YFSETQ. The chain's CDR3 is CASREIQETQYF. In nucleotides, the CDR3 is TGCGCCAGCAGGGAGATCCAAGAGACCCAGTACTTC. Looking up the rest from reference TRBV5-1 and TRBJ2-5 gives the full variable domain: KAGVTQTPRYLIKTRGQQVTLSCSPISGHRSVSWYQQTPGQGLQFLFEYFSETQRNKGNFPGRFSGRQFSNSRSEMNVSTLELGDSALYLCASREIQETQYFGPGTRLLVL.

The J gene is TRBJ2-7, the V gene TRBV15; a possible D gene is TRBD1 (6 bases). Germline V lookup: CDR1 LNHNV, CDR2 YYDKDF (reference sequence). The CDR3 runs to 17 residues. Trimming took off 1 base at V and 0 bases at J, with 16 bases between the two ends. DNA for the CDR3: TGTGCCACCAGCAGAGTCGTAGGGACATCCGCCTCCTACGAGCAGTACTTC. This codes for CATSRVVGTSASYEQYF.

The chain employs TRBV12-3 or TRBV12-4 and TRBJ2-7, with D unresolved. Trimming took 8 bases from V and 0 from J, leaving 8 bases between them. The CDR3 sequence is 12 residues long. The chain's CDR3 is CASGVSSYEQYF. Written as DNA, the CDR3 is TGTGCCAGCGGGGTTAGCTCCTACGAGCAGTACTTC.

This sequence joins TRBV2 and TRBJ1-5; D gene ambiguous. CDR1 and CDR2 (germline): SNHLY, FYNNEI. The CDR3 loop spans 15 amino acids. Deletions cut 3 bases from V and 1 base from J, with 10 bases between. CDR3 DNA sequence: TGTGCCAGCAGTGAGTGGAGGTCCAGCAATCAGCCCCAGCATTTT. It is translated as CASSEWRSSNQPQHF.

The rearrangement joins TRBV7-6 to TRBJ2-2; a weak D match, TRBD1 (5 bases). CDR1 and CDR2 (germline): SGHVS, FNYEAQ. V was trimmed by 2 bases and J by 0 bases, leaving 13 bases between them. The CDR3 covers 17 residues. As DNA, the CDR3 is TGTGCCAGCAGCTTATTTCAAACAGGACCGAACACCGGGGAGCTGTTTTTT. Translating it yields CASSLFQTGPNTGELFF.

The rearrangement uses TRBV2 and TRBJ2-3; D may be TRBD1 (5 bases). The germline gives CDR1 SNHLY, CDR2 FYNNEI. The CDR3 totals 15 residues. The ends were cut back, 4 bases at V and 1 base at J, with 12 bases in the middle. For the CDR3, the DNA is TGTGCCAGCAGTGGACCCTCCAGGGGCACAGATACGCAGTATTTT. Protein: CASSGPSRGTDTQYF.

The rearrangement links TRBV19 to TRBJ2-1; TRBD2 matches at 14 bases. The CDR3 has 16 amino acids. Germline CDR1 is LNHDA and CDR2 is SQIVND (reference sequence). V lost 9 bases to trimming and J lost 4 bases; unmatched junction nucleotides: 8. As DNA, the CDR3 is TGTGCCAGCTCCGGGACTAGCGGGGGCCCATACAATGAGCAGTTCTTC. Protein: CASSGTSGGPYNEQFF.

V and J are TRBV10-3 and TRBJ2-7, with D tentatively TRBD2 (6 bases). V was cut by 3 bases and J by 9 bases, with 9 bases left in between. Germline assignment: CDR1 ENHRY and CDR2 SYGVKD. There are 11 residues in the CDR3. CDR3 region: CAISDDGGQYF. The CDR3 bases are TGTGCCATCAGTGATGACGGGGGGCAGTACTTC.

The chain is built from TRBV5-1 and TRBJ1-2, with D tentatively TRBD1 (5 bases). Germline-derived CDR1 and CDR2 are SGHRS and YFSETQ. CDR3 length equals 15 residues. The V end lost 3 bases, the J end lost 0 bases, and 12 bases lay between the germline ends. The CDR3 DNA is TGCGCCAGCAGCTCCTGGGACGGCGCTAACTATGGCTACACCTTC. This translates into CASSSWDGANYGYTF.

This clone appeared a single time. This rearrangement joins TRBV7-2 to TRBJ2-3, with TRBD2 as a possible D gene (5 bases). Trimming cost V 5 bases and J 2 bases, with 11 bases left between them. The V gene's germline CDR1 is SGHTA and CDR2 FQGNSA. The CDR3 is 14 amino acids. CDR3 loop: CASSPSGLTDTQYF. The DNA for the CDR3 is TGTGCCAGCAGCCCCTCCGGACTCACAGATACGCAGTATTTT.

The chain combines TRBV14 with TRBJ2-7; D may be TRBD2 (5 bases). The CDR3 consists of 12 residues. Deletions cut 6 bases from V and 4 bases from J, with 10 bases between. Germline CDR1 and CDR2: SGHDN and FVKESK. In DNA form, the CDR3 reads TGTGCCAGCAGTATAAGCGGATACGAGCAGTACTTC. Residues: CASSISGYEQYF. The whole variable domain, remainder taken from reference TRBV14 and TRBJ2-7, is EAGVTQFPSHSVIEKGQTVTLRCDPISGHDNLYWYRRVMGKEIKFLLHFVKESKQDESGMPNNRFLAERTGGTYSTLKVQPAELEDSGVYFCASSISGYEQYFGPGTRLTVT.

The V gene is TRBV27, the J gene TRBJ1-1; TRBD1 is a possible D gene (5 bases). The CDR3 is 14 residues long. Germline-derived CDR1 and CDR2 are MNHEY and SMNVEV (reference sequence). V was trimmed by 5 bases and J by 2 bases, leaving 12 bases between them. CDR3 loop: CASSPTALNTEAFF. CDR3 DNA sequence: TGTGCCAGCAGTCCGACAGCGCTCAACACTGAAGCTTTCTTT.

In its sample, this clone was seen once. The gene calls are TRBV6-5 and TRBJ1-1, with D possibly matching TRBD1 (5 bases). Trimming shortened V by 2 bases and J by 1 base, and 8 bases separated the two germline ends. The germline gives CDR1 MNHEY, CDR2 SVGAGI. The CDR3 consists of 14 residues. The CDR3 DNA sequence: TGTGCCAGCAGTTACGGGGCGGCGAACACTGAAGCTTTCTTT. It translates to CASSYGAANTEAFF.

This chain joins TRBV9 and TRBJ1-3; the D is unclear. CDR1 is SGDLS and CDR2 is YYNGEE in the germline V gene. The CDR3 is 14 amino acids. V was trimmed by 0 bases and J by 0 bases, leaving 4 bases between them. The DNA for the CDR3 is TGTGCCAGCAGCGTAGAATTCTCTGGAAACACCATATATTTT. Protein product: CASSVEFSGNTIYF.

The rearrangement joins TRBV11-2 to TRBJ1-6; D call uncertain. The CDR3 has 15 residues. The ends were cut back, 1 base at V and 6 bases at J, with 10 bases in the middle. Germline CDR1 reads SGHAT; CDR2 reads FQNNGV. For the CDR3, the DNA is TGTGCCAGCAGCTTAGGCGTCGGTTCTAATTCACCCCTCCACTTT. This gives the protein CASSLGVGSNSPLHF.

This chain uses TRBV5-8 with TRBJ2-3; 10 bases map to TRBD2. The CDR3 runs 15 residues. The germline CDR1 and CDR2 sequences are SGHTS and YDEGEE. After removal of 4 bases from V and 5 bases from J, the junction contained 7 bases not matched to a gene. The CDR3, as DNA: TGTGCCAGCAGCCGAAGCGGGGGGGCCATAGATACGCAGTATTTT. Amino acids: CASSRSGGAIDTQYF.